One and the same sample provided the 22 T cell receptor beta chains below, sequenced in a study of shared clonotypes between healthy human individuals. Using immunoSEQ multiplex PCR, the repertoire was profiled, and TCRdb retains in-frame clones only, with some absent. This sample yields some 2,100,000 clones, of which approximately 95% are seen a single time; 0.13% belongs to the top ten. The material sequenced was naive CD4+ T cells sorted from blood. Subset described: CD45RA+ positively selected. The receptors stem from a man aged 18 to 29 in good health.

In regard to this clone: The identical CDR3 is also encoded by other nucleotide sequences in the sample. The rearrangement joins TRBV6-1 to TRBJ2-3; D unresolved. Trimming removed 2 bases from V and 1 base from J, with 4 bases in between. CDR1 and CDR2 (germline): MNHNS, SASEGT. The CDR3 has 13 residues. The chain's CDR3 is CASSERGTDTQYF. Written as DNA, the CDR3 is TGTGCCAGCAGTGAACGCGGCACAGATACGCAGTATTTT.

The chain uses TRBV6-5 and TRBJ1-1; D remains ambiguous. This CDR3 spans 16 amino acids. V lost 0 bases and J 0 bases, leaving 11 bases between the germline ends. Germline V gene sequence: CDR1 MNHEY, CDR2 SVGAGI. CDR3: CASSYSTVRMNTEAFF. CDR3 bases: TGTGCCAGCAGTTACTCGACTGTCCGCATGAACACTGAAGCTTTCTTT.

About this clone: Within the sample, other DNA sequences also encode this same CDR3. The chain recombines TRBV4-3 with TRBJ2-2, with 10 bases matching TRBD2. The CDR3 covers 17 residues. CDR1 is LGHNA and CDR2 is YSLEER in the germline V gene. V shed 0 bases and J 2 bases; nucleotides not matched to a gene: 3. The CDR3 DNA follows: TGCGCCAGCAGCCAAGAATTAGCGGGAGGAAACACCGGGGAGCTGTTTTTT. Translation gives CASSQELAGGNTGELFF.

The CDR3 nucleotides read TGCGCCAGCAGCCAAGATCCGGGGGACAGACGCGCTTTCTTT. Amino acids: CASSQDPGDRRAFF. The rearrangement links TRBV4-3 to TRBJ1-1, with 7 bases that match TRBD1. Germline CDR1 and CDR2: LGHNA and YSLEER. The trim removed 0 bases at V and 11 bases at J, leaving 9 bases unmatched. CDR3 length: 14 residues.

The chain joins TRBV9 to TRBJ2-7; D is unclear. V was cut by 0 bases and J by 2 bases, with 12 bases left in between. This CDR3 region has 15 residues. Germline-derived CDR1 and CDR2 are SGDLS and YYNGEE. CDR3 residues: CASSVGALTPYEQYF. The CDR3, as DNA: TGTGCCAGCAGCGTAGGAGCCCTCACCCCCTACGAGCAGTACTTC. The entire variable domain, with the rest obtained from reference TRBV9 and TRBJ2-7, is as follows: DSGVTQTPKHLITATGQRVTLRCSPRSGDLSVYWYQQSLDQGLQFLIQYYNGEERAKGNILERFSAQQFPDLHSELNLSSLELGDSALYFCASSVGALTPYEQYFGPGTRLTVT.

The gene calls are TRBV2 and TRBJ2-7; no definite D call. Deletions cut 0 bases from V and 7 bases from J, with 10 bases between. This CDR3 contains 13 residues. Germline V lookup: CDR1 SNHLY, CDR2 FYNNEI. The CDR3 protein is CASSEAIIGEQYF. The CDR3 DNA follows: TGTGCCAGCAGTGAAGCGATCATTGGGGAGCAGTACTTC.

V is TRBV21-1 and J is TRBJ1-4. TRBV21-1 is a pseudogene locus. This CDR3 region has 10 residues. CDR3: CASSPLKLFF. CDR3 DNA: TGTGCCAGCAGCCCCTTAAAACTGTTTTTT.

Only a few counts were recorded for this clone. The chain couples TRBV28 to TRBJ1-1, with D unclear. In germline, CDR1 is MDHEN, CDR2 SYDVKM. The V gene lost 6 bases and the J gene lost 1 base, with 9 bases spanning the gap. CDR3 size: 13 residues. The CDR3 sequence: CASSAGRNTEAFF. DNA for the CDR3: TGTGCCAGCAGCGCCGGGAGGAACACTGAAGCTTTCTTT. Drawing the rest from reference TRBV28 and TRBJ1-1, the complete variable domain is DVKVTQSSRYLVKRTGEKVFLECVQDMDHENMFWYRQDPGLGLRLIYFSYDVKMKEKGDIPEGYSVSREKKERFSLILESASTNQTSMYLCASSAGRNTEAFFGQGTRLTVV.

CDR3: CASNAGSSYNEQFF. The CDR3 nucleotides are TGTGCCAGCAACGCAGGGAGCTCCTACAATGAGCAGTTCTTC. The rearrangement uses TRBV7-2 and TRBJ2-1, with D perhaps matching TRBD1 or TRBD2 (5 bases each). With 7 bases removed from V and 0 bases from J, the gap between germline ends came to 10 bases. The germline CDR1 and CDR2 sequences are SGHTA and FQGNSA. The CDR3 loop spans 14 amino acids. Supplemented by reference TRBV7-2 and TRBJ2-1, the full variable domain reads GAGVSQSPSNKVTEKGKDVELRCDPISGHTALYWYRQSLGQGLEFLIYFQGNSAPDKSGLPSDRFSAERTGGSVSTLTIQRTQQEDSAVYLCASNAGSSYNEQFFGPGTRLTVL.

The J gene is TRBJ2-7, the V gene TRBV30; the D gene is possibly TRBD1 (6 bases). The CDR3 sequence is 13 residues long. Per the germline V gene, CDR1 is GTSNPN and CDR2 is SVGIG (reference sequence). V was shortened by 5 bases and J by 3 bases, with 14 bases between the two germline ends. CDR3 in amino acids: CAWAPKQGYEQYF. As DNA, the CDR3 is TGTGCCTGGGCCCCCAAACAGGGCTACGAGCAGTACTTC.

The rearrangement links TRBV6-5 to TRBJ2-7; D perhaps matches TRBD2 (5 bases). V lost 6 bases and J lost 1, with 13 bases in between. This CDR3 is 14 amino acids long. The germline V gene encodes CDR1 MNHEY and CDR2 SVGAGI. The CDR3 is CASSRFSGSYEQYF. DNA of the CDR3: TGTGCCAGCAGCCGGTTCAGCGGATCCTACGAGCAGTACTTC.

The chain joins TRBV6-1 to TRBJ2-1; 12 nucleotides agree with TRBD2. The germline V gene encodes CDR1 MNHNS and CDR2 SASEGT. Unmatched junction bases numbered 4, after V lost 2 bases and J lost 2 bases. The CDR3 is 17 residues long. The CDR3 DNA sequence: TGTGCCAGCAGTGAACCTACTAGCGGGAGGCCCTACAATGAGCAGTTCTTC. Its translation is CASSEPTSGRPYNEQFF.

The chain uses TRBV5-1 and TRBJ1-1; D uncertain. Looked up from germline, CDR1 is SGHRS and CDR2 is YFSETQ. The CDR3 loop spans 13 amino acids. V dropped 1 base and J dropped 5 bases, with 9 bases sitting between them. CDR3 in amino acids: CASSLLALTEAFF. In DNA, the CDR3 is TGCGCCAGCAGCTTGTTGGCGTTAACTGAAGCTTTCTTT.

J is TRBJ1-2 and V is TRBV20-1; D ambiguous. The germline CDR1 and CDR2 sequences are DFQATT and SNEGSKA (reference sequence). V lost 7 bases, J lost 6 bases, and 3 bases lay in between. The length of the CDR3 is 8 residues. The CDR3 loop reads CSEDGYTF. The CDR3 DNA is TGCAGTGAGGATGGCTACACCTTC.

The CDR3 bases are TGTGCCAGTAGTAAGAATAGCAATCAGCCCCAGCATTTT. Protein sequence: CASSKNSNQPQHF. The chain joins TRBV19 to TRBJ1-5; D not resolved. The germline V and J ends were trimmed by 4 bases and 0 bases, with 4 bases remaining between them. Germline loops: CDR1 LNHDA, CDR2 SQIVND (reference sequence). The CDR3 contains 13 residues.

As regards this clone: Different DNA sequences within this sample yield the same CDR3. The rearrangement links TRBV5-1 to TRBJ2-7; 13 bases match TRBD2. Trimming removed 2 bases from V and 2 bases from J; junction bases left unmatched: 1. Germline V gene lookup returns CDR1 SGHRS and CDR2 YFSETQ. The CDR3 is made up of 15 amino acids. Written as DNA, the CDR3 is TGCGCCAGCAGCTTACTAGCGGGAGGGCCCTACGAGCAGTACTTC. This translates into CASSLLAGGPYEQYF.

The rearrangement joins TRBV6-1 to TRBJ2-1; TRBD1 matches at 8 bases. This CDR3 region has 15 residues. Germline V gives CDR1 MNHNS, CDR2 SASEGT. Trimming removed 6 bases from V and 6 bases from J; junction bases left unmatched: 10. The CDR3 bases are TGTGCCAGCAGACAGGGACAGGTTGGTGTCAATGAGCAGTTCTTC. Amino acid sequence: CASRQGQVGVNEQFF.

This sequence joins TRBV18 and TRBJ1-5; maybe TRBD1 (5 bases). Germline lookup yields CDR1 KGHSH and CDR2 LQKENI. The V end was cut by 4 bases, the J end by 2 bases, with 12 bases between. The CDR3 contains 15 residues. CDR3 in DNA: TGTGCCAGCTCACAGGGGATTCAAGGCAATCAGCCCCAGCATTTT. Amino acids: CASSQGIQGNQPQHF.

This sequence joins TRBV28 and TRBJ1-2, with 11 bases aligning to TRBD1. The CDR3 runs to 14 residues. Germline-derived CDR1 and CDR2 are MDHEN and SYDVKM. V shed 4 bases and J 7 bases; nucleotides not matched to a gene: 5. The CDR3, as DNA: TGTGCCAGCAGTTCTGGGACAGGGGGACGTGGCTACACCTTC. Translation gives CASSSGTGGRGYTF.

The CDR3, as DNA: TGTGCCAGCAGCAGAGGCGGGACAGGGGTCTCTAAGCATTTT. Translating gives CASSRGGTGVSKHF. V usage is TRBV6-1 and J usage is TRBJ1-5; TRBD1 agrees at 10 bases. From germline, CDR1 is MNHNS and CDR2 SASEGT. The V gene end was trimmed by 6 bases and the J gene end by 14 bases; junction bases not matched to a gene: 13. The CDR3 contains 14 residues.

The gene calls are TRBV6-5 and TRBJ1-2; D remains ambiguous. CDR1 MNHEY and CDR2 SVGAGI come from the germline V gene. The CDR3 loop spans 14 amino acids. The ends were cut back, 6 bases at V and 4 bases at J, with 15 bases in the middle. In DNA, the CDR3 is TGTGCCAGCAGGAACATACCTCTGGGCTATGGCTACACCTTC. It translates to CASRNIPLGYGYTF.

Details on this clone: This CDR3 is also generated by other DNA sequences in the sample. The chain carries TRBV30 and TRBJ2-6, with D uncertain. CDR3 size: 13 residues. Germline V gives CDR1 GTSNPN, CDR2 SVGIG (reference sequence). V dropped 1 base and J dropped 2 bases, with 3 bases sitting between them. DNA for the CDR3: TGTGCCTGGAGTGGAGCTGGGGCCAACGTCCTGACTTTC. It translates to CAWSGAGANVLTF.